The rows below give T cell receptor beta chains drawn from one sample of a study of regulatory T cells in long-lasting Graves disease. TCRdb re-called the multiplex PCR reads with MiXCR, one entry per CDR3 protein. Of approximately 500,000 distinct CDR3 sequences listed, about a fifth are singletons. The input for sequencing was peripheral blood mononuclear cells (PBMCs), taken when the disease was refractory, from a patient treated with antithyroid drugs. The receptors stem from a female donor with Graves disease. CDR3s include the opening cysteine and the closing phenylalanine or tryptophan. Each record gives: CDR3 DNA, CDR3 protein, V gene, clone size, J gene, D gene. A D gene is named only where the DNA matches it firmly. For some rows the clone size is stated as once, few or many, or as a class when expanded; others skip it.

CDR3 DNA: TGCAGTGCTAGAGGGGTCGGGATTCAGAACACTGAAGCTTTCTTT
CDR3 protein: CSARGVGIQNTEAFF
V gene: TRBV20-1
clone size: many
J gene: TRBJ1-1
D gene: .

CDR3 DNA: TGTGCCAGCAGCTTAGCGGACGGGACTAGTACCTACGAGCAGTACTTC
CDR3 protein: CASSLADGTSTYEQYF
V gene: TRBV11-1
clone size: many
J gene: TRBJ2-7
D gene: TRBD2

CDR3 DNA: TGTGCCAGTAGTAGTCCCCGAGGGACTAGCGGGGTAAAATACGAGCAGTACTTC
CDR3 protein: CASSSPRGTSGVKYEQYF
V gene: TRBV19
clone size: few
J gene: TRBJ2-7
D gene: TRBD2

CDR3 DNA: TGCAGCGTAGCCGGGGCCCCTATGAACACTGAAGCTTTCTTT
CDR3 protein: CSVAGAPMNTEAFF
V gene: TRBV29-1
clone size: few
J gene: TRBJ1-1
D gene: .

CDR3 DNA: TGTGCCAGCAGTGAGGGGGACGGCCTAGCCAAAAACATTCAGTACTTC
CDR3 protein: CASSEGDGLAKNIQYF
V gene: TRBV28
clone size: .
J gene: TRBJ2-4
D gene: .

CDR3 DNA: TGTGCCAGCAGCTTAGATAGACTAGCGTACGAGCAGTACTTC
CDR3 protein: CASSLDRLAYEQYF
V gene: TRBV7-2
clone size: .
J gene: TRBJ2-7
D gene: TRBD2

CDR3 DNA: TGTGCCAGCAGCTCTGGGATCTTGAGGACTGAAGCTTTCTTT
CDR3 protein: CASSSGILRTEAFF
V gene: TRBV7-6
clone size: few
J gene: TRBJ1-1
D gene: .

CDR3 DNA: TGTGCCACCCAGGGCACTGGCGGCACAGATACGCAGTATTTT
CDR3 protein: CATQGTGGTDTQYF
V gene: TRBV24-1
clone size: .
J gene: TRBJ2-3
D gene: .

CDR3 DNA: TGTGCCAGCAGTTCCCCCGGGATCCCCTGGGGCTACACCTTC
CDR3 protein: CASSSPGIPWGYTF
V gene: TRBV7-2
clone size: few
J gene: TRBJ1-2
D gene: .

CDR3 DNA: TGCAGTGCTAGAGATGAGGGGGGTACGGTAGGTAAGACCTACGAGCAGTACTTC
CDR3 protein: CSARDEGGTVGKTYEQYF
V gene: TRBV20-1
clone size: few
J gene: TRBJ2-7
D gene: .

CDR3 DNA: TGTGCCAGCAGCCAGAGGGCCAAGGGTCTGGTGGAGCAGTACTTC
CDR3 protein: CASSQRAKGLVEQYF
V gene: TRBV14
clone size: few
J gene: TRBJ2-7
D gene: .

CDR3 DNA: TGTGCCAGCAGTTTTAGGGACAGCTATGGCTACACCTTC
CDR3 protein: CASSFRDSYGYTF
V gene: TRBV12-3/TRBV12-4
clone size: many
J gene: TRBJ1-2
D gene: TRBD1

CDR3 DNA: TGTGCCAGCACCCCTGGCAGGGACTACGAGCAGTACTTC
CDR3 protein: CASTPGRDYEQYF
V gene: TRBV28
clone size: many
J gene: TRBJ2-7
D gene: .

CDR3 DNA: TGTGCCAGCAGCGTCCGAGGACGGCCCGCCGAGACCCAGTACTTC
CDR3 protein: CASSVRGRPAETQYF
V gene: TRBV9
clone size: few
J gene: TRBJ2-5
D gene: .

CDR3 DNA: TGTGCCAGCAGCTTGAAACAGGGACCGAGAAACACCATATATTTT
CDR3 protein: CASSLKQGPRNTIYF
V gene: TRBV5-5
clone size: .
J gene: TRBJ1-3
D gene: .

CDR3 DNA: TGTGCCAGCAGTTTAGCCCGGGCCCTGAATCAGCCCCAGCATTTT
CDR3 protein: CASSLARALNQPQHF
V gene: TRBV28
clone size: many
J gene: TRBJ1-5
D gene: .

CDR3 DNA: TGTGCCAGCAGCCAAGATCCTCGGGCTTGGGGCTATAATTCACCCCTCCACTTT
CDR3 protein: CASSQDPRAWGYNSPLHF
V gene: TRBV3-1
clone size: .
J gene: TRBJ1-6
D gene: .

CDR3 DNA: TGTGCCAGCAGCTTAGCGATGTACGAGCAGTACTTC
CDR3 protein: CASSLAMYEQYF
V gene: TRBV7-9
clone size: few
J gene: TRBJ2-7
D gene: .

CDR3 DNA: TGTGCCAGTACCCCCGTGGGGCAGTGGGGGGCCGGGGAGCTGTTTTTT
CDR3 protein: CASTPVGQWGAGELFF
V gene: TRBV19
clone size: .
J gene: TRBJ2-2
D gene: .

CDR3 DNA: TGTGCCAGCAGTTACTCGATTCTGGGGGGGGCCTACGAGCAGTACTTC
CDR3 protein: CASSYSILGGAYEQYF
V gene: TRBV6-5
clone size: few
J gene: TRBJ2-7
D gene: TRBD2

CDR3 DNA: TGTGCCAGCAGCCAAGACCCGCGGACAGGGGGCAAGAGCACTGAAGCTTTCTTT
CDR3 protein: CASSQDPRTGGKSTEAFF
V gene: TRBV14
clone size: .
J gene: TRBJ1-1
D gene: TRBD1

CDR3 DNA: TGTGCCAGCAGCCCCACGGGGGGTAGAGTTAACTATGGCTACACCTTC
CDR3 protein: CASSPTGGRVNYGYTF
V gene: TRBV6-1
clone size: many
J gene: TRBJ1-2
D gene: .

CDR3 DNA: TGTGCCAGCAGTTTCCGGAGGAGCTATGGCTACACCTTC
CDR3 protein: CASSFRRSYGYTF
V gene: TRBV12-3/TRBV12-4
clone size: many
J gene: TRBJ1-2
D gene: .

CDR3 DNA: TGCAGCGTTGACATGAAGGGGCCCGTTGAGACCCAGTACTTC
CDR3 protein: CSVDMKGPVETQYF
V gene: TRBV29-1
clone size: many
J gene: TRBJ2-5
D gene: .

CDR3 DNA: TGTGCCATCAGTACAGGTCGAACGGATGGCTACACCTTC
CDR3 protein: CAISTGRTDGYTF
V gene: TRBV10-3
clone size: many
J gene: TRBJ1-2
D gene: .

CDR3 DNA: TGTGCCAGCTGGCACAACTCTGGAAACACCATATATTTT
CDR3 protein: CASWHNSGNTIYF
V gene: TRBV28
clone size: .
J gene: TRBJ1-3
D gene: .

CDR3 DNA: TGTGCCAGCAGCTTAGACCCGGGGATGAACACTGAAGCTTTCTTT
CDR3 protein: CASSLDPGMNTEAFF
V gene: TRBV13
clone size: .
J gene: TRBJ1-1
D gene: .

CDR3 DNA: TGCAGCGTTGGGCGACAGGGCTCTGAAAAACTGTTTTTT
CDR3 protein: CSVGRQGSEKLFF
V gene: TRBV29-1
clone size: many
J gene: TRBJ1-4
D gene: TRBD1

CDR3 DNA: TGTGCCAGCAGCTTGGTCCAGGGTGGCTACACCTTC
CDR3 protein: CASSLVQGGYTF
V gene: TRBV7-2
clone size: many
J gene: TRBJ1-2
D gene: .

CDR3 DNA: TGTGCCAGCAGCGAACAGGGGGCGGGAACTGAAGCTTTCTTT
CDR3 protein: CASSEQGAGTEAFF
V gene: TRBV11-2
clone size: .
J gene: TRBJ1-1
D gene: TRBD1

CDR3 DNA: TGTGCCAGCAGCTTCCGACTCGACGGAAGATACGAGCAGTACTTC
CDR3 protein: CASSFRLDGRYEQYF
V gene: TRBV12-3/TRBV12-4
clone size: .
J gene: TRBJ2-7
D gene: .

CDR3 DNA: TGTGCCAGCAGCTTTGCCCATGACGGTACTAACTATGGCTACACCTTC
CDR3 protein: CASSFAHDGTNYGYTF
V gene: TRBV7-9
clone size: many
J gene: TRBJ1-2
D gene: .

CDR3 DNA: TGTGCCAGCAGCCACACAGGGGGCGGGGTGACTCAGCCCCAGCATTTT
CDR3 protein: CASSHTGGGVTQPQHF
V gene: TRBV13
clone size: .
J gene: TRBJ1-5
D gene: TRBD1

CDR3 DNA: TGTGCCAGCAGTTTATTGGGCAGTTTCTACGAGCAGTACTTC
CDR3 protein: CASSLLGSFYEQYF
V gene: TRBV28
clone size: many
J gene: TRBJ2-7
D gene: .

CDR3 DNA: TGTGCCGCCAGCAGAGTATTTTCGGGGTACGAGCAGTACTTC
CDR3 protein: CAASRVFSGYEQYF
V gene: TRBV15
clone size: .
J gene: TRBJ2-7
D gene: .

CDR3 DNA: TGTGCCAGCAGTGACCTAGTGTGGGGTTCGGCAAACATTCAGTACTTC
CDR3 protein: CASSDLVWGSANIQYF
V gene: TRBV6-1
clone size: few
J gene: TRBJ2-4
D gene: .

CDR3 DNA: TGTGCCAGCAGACTAGGGACAGTTCGAGATCTTGGCACTGAAGCTTTCTTT
CDR3 protein: CASRLGTVRDLGTEAFF
V gene: TRBV7-9
clone size: .
J gene: TRBJ1-1
D gene: TRBD1

CDR3 DNA: TGTGCCTGGAGTGTACAACCCTACGAGCAGTACTTC
CDR3 protein: CAWSVQPYEQYF
V gene: TRBV30
clone size: few
J gene: TRBJ2-7
D gene: .

CDR3 DNA: TGTGCCAGCACCACCCGTAGAAGCGGGAGGATCAACTCCTACGAGCAGTACTTC
CDR3 protein: CASTTRRSGRINSYEQYF
V gene: TRBV6-1
clone size: .
J gene: TRBJ2-7
D gene: TRBD2

CDR3 DNA: TGTGCCAGTAGTATCTCCGGGACTAGCGGGTCGTATGAGCAGTTCTTC
CDR3 protein: CASSISGTSGSYEQFF
V gene: TRBV19
clone size: .
J gene: TRBJ2-1
D gene: TRBD2

CDR3 DNA: TGTGCCAGCAGTTTAGCAGTTACAGCCCTTAACACTGAAGCTTTCTTT
CDR3 protein: CASSLAVTALNTEAFF
V gene: TRBV12-3/TRBV12-4
clone size: many
J gene: TRBJ1-1
D gene: .

CDR3 DNA: TGCAGTGCGCGCCGGTCGCGACTAGCGGGAGGAGAGACCCAGTACTTC
CDR3 protein: CSARRSRLAGGETQYF
V gene: TRBV20-1
clone size: many
J gene: TRBJ2-5
D gene: TRBD2

CDR3 DNA: TGTGCCAGCAGCCCCCCCGGGCGGGGGTACGAGCAGTACTTC
CDR3 protein: CASSPPGRGYEQYF
V gene: TRBV28
clone size: many
J gene: TRBJ2-7
D gene: TRBD2

CDR3 DNA: TGTGCCAGCGAAATGGGTAACAATCAGCCCCAGCATTTT
CDR3 protein: CASEMGNNQPQHF
V gene: TRBV10-3
clone size: few
J gene: TRBJ1-5
D gene: .

CDR3 DNA: TGTGCCAGCAAACCCCGACAGTTAAGTCAGCCCCAGCATTTT
CDR3 protein: CASKPRQLSQPQHF
V gene: TRBV6-1
clone size: .
J gene: TRBJ1-5
D gene: .

CDR3 DNA: TGTGCCTGGAGTGCCGGGACTGCTGTAACAGAGCAGTTCTTC
CDR3 protein: CAWSAGTAVTEQFF
V gene: TRBV30
clone size: .
J gene: TRBJ2-1
D gene: .

CDR3 DNA: TGTGCCAGCAGCTCAGTGGACAGGGGGCGAGATGAGACCCAGTACTTC
CDR3 protein: CASSSVDRGRDETQYF
V gene: TRBV7-8
clone size: many
J gene: TRBJ2-5
D gene: TRBD1

CDR3 DNA: TGTGCCAGCAGCTTGACCGCCGGGACCGCGAACACCGGGGAGCTGTTTTTT
CDR3 protein: CASSLTAGTANTGELFF
V gene: TRBV7-3
clone size: few
J gene: TRBJ2-2
D gene: .

CDR3 DNA: TGTGCCAGCCGGGGGGGCATCTACGAGCAGTACTTC
CDR3 protein: CASRGGIYEQYF
V gene: TRBV6-1
clone size: few
J gene: TRBJ2-7
D gene: TRBD2

CDR3 DNA: TGTGCCAGCAGTTACGACAGGGGCCCGAAGTATAATTCACCCCTCCACTTT
CDR3 protein: CASSYDRGPKYNSPLHF
V gene: TRBV6-9
clone size: .
J gene: TRBJ1-6
D gene: TRBD1